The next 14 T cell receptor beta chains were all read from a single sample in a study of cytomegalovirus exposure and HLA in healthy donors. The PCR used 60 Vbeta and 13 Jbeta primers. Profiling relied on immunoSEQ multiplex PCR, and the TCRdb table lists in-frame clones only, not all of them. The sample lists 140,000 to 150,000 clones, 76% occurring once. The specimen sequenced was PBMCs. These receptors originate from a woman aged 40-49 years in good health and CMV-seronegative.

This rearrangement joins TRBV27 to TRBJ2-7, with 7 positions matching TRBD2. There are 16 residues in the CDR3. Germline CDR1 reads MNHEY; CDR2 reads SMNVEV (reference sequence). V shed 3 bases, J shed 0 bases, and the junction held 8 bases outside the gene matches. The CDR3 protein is CASSFLGGGSSYEQYF. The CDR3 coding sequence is TGTGCCAGCAGTTTTTTGGGCGGGGGATCCTCCTACGAGCAGTACTTC.

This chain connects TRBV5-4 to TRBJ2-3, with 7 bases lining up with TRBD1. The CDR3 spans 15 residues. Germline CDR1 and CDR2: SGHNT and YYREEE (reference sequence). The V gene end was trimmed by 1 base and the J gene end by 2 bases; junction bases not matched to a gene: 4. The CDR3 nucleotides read TGTGCCAGCAGCTTGAACAGGGGATTCACAGATACGCAGTATTTT. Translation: CASSLNRGFTDTQYF.

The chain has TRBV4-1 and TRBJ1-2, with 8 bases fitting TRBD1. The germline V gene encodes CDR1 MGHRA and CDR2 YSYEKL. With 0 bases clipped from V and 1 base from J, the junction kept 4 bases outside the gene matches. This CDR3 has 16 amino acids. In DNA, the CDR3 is TGCGCCAGCAGCCAAGACGGACAGGGTCGTAACTATGGCTACACCTTC. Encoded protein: CASSQDGQGRNYGYTF.

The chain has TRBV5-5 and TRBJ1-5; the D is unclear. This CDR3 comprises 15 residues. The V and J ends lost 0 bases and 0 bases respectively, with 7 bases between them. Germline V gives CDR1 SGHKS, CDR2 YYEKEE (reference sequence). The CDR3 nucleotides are TGTGCCAGCAGCTTGGAACCCTATAGCAATCAGCCCCAGCATTTT. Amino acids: CASSLEPYSNQPQHF.

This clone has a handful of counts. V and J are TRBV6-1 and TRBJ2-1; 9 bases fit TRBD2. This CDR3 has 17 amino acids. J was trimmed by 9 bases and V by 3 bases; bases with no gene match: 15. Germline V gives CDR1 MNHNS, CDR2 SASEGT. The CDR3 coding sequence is TGTGCCAGCAGTGACCGGGGAAAGGGACTAGCCTCTGGTGAGCAGTTCTTC. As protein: CASSDRGKGLASGEQFF.

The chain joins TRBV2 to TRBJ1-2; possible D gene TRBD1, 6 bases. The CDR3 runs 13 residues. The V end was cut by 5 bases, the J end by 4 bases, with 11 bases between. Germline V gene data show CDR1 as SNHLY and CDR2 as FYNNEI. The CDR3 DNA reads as TGTGCCAGCAGTCAGGGGCCGCGCTATGGCTACACCTTC. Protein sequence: CASSQGPRYGYTF.

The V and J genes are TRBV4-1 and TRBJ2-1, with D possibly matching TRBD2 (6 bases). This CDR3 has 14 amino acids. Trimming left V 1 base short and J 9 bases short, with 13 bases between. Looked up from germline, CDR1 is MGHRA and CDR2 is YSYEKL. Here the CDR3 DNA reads TGCGCCAGCAGCCAAGGGACTATGATTGGTGAGCAGTTCTTC. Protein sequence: CASSQGTMIGEQFF.

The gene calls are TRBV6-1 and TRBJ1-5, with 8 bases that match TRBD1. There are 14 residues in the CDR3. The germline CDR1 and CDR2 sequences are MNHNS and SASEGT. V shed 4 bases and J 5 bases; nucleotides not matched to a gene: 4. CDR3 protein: CASSGQGTHQPQHF. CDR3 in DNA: TGTGCCAGCAGTGGACAGGGGACTCATCAGCCCCAGCATTTT.

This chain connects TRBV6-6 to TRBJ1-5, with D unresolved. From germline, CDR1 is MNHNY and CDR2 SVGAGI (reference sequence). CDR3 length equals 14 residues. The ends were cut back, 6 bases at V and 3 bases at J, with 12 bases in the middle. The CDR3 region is CASRRAGPNQPQHF. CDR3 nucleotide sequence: TGTGCCAGCAGACGCGCGGGCCCCAATCAGCCCCAGCATTTT.

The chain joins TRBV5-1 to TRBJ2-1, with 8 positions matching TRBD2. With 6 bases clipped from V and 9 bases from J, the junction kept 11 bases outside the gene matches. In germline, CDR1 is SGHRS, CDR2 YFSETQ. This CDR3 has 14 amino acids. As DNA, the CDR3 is TGCGCCAGCAAGACGGGACTAGAGTACGGTGAGCAGTTCTTC. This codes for CASKTGLEYGEQFF. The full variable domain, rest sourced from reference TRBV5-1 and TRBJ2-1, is KAGVTQTPRYLIKTRGQQVTLSCSPISGHRSVSWYQQTPGQGLQFLFEYFSETQRNKGNFPGRFSGRQFSNSRSEMNVSTLELGDSALYLCASKTGLEYGEQFFGPGTRLTVL.

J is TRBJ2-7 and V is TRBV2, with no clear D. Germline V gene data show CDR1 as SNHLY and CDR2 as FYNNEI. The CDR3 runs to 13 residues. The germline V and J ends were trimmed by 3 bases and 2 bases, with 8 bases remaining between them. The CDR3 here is CASSDAGPYEQYF. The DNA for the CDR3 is TGTGCCAGCAGTGACGCCGGTCCCTACGAGCAGTACTTC.

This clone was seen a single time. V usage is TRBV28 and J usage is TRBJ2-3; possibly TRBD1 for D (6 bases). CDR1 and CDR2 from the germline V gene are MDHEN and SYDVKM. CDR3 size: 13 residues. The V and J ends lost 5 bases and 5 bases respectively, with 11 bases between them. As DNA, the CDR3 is TGTGCCAGCAGTCTGTCAGGGGAAGATACGCAGTATTTT. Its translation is CASSLSGEDTQYF. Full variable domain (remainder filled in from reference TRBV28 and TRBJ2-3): DVKVTQSSRYLVKRTGEKVFLECVQDMDHENMFWYRQDPGLGLRLIYFSYDVKMKEKGDIPEGYSVSREKKERFSLILESASTNQTSMYLCASSLSGEDTQYFGPGTRLTVL.

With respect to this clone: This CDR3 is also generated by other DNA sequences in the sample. CDR3 sequence: CASTNSYYGYTF. CDR3 coding DNA: TGTGCCAGCACTAACAGTTACTATGGCTACACCTTC. The rearrangement links TRBV28 to TRBJ1-2; D call uncertain. The CDR3 has 12 residues. Germline V gene lookup returns CDR1 MDHEN and CDR2 SYDVKM. Trimming stripped 7 bases from V and 3 bases from J, with 9 bases between.

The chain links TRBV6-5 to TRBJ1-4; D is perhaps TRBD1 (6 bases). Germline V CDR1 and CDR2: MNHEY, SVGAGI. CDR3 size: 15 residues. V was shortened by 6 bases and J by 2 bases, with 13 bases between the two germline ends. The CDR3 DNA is TGTGCCAGCAGGCCGGGGGGCACCACTAATGAAAAACTGTTTTTT. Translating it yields CASRPGGTTNEKLFF.